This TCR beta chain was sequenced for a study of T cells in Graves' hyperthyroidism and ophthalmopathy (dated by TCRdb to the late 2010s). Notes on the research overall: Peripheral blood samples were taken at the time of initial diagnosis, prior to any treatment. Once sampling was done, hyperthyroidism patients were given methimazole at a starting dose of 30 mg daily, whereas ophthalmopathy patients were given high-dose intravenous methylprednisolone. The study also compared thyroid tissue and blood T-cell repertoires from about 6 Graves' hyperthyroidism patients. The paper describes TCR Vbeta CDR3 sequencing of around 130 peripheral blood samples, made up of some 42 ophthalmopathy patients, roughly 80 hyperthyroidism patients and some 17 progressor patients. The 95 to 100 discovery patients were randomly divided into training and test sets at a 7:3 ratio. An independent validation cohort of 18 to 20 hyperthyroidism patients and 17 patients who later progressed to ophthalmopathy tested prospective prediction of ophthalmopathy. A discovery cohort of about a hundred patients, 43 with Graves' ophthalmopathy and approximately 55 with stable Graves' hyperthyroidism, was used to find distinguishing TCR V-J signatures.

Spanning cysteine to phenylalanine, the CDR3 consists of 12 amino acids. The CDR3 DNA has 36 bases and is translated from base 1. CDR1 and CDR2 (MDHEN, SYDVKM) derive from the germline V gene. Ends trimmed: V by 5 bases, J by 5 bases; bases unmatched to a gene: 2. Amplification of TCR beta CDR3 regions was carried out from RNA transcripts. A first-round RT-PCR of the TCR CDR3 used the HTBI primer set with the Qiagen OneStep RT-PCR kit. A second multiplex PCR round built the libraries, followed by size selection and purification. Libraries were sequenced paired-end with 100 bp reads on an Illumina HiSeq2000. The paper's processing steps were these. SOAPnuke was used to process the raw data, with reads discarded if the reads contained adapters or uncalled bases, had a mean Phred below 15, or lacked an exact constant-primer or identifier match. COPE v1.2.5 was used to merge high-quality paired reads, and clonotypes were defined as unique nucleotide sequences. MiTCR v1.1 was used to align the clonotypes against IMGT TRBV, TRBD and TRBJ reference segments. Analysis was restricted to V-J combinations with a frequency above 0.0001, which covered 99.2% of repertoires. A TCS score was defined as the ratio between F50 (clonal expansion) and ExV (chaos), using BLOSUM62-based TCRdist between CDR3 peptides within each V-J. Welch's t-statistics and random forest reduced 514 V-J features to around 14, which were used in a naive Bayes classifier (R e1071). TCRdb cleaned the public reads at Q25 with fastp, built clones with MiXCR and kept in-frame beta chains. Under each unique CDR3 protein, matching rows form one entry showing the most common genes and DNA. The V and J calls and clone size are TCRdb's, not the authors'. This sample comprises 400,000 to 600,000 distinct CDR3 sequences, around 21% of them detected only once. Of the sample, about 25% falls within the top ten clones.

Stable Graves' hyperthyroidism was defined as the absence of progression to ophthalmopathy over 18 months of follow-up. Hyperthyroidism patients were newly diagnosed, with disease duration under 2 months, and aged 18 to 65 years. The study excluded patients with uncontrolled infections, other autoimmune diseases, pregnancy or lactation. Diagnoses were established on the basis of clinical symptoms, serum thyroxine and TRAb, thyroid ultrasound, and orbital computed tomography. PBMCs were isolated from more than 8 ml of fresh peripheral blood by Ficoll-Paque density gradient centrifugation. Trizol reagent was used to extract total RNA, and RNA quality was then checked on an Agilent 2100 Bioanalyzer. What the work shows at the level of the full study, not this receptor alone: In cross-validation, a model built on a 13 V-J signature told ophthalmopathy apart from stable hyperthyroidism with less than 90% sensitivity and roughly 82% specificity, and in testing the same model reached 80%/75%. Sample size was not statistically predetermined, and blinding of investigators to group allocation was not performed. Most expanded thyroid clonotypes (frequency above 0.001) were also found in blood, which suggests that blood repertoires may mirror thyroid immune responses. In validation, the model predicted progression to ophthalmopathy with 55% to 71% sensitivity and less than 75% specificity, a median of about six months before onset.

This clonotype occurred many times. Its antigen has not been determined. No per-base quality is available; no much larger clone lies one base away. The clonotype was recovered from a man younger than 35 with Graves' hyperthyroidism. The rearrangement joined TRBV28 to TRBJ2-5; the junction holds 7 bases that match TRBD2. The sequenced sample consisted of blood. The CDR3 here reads CASSGGEETQYF. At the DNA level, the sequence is TGTGCCAGCAGTGGGGGGGAGGAGACCCAGTACTTC.